The source of this TCR beta chain is a study of blood T cell repertoires in COVID-19. The CDR3 is 11 residues long. Germline loops: CDR1 SNHLY, CDR2 FYNNEI. V lost 8 bases and J lost 6, with 10 bases in between. Using immunoSEQ multiplex PCR, the repertoire was profiled, and TCRdb retains in-frame clones only, with some absent. This sample yields approximately 280,000 clones, of which 82% are seen a single time; 5% belongs to the top ten. Across about two dozen US areas, participants ranged in age from about 18 to 89 years. This chain joins TRBV2 and TRBJ1-2, with D perhaps TRBD1 (5 bases). The sequencing sample was made of PBMCs or T cells enriched from blood (not recorded which). This clonotype was obtained from a man in his forties who had been exposed to COVID-19. For the CDR3, the DNA is TGTGCCAGCGGTCGGGGGGATGGCTACACCTTC. Its translation: CASGRGDGYTF.